This TCR beta chain was found in a study of blood T cell repertoires in COVID-19. Whole-study context: Researchers got acute and convalescent COVID-19 samples from the United States, Italy and Spain. Nucleic acid was either cDNA or gDNA, and it came from T cells, B-cell-depleted T cells, or PBMCs.

Original processing methods: Amplification with reference gene primers provided the estimates of nucleated cell counts. The table came from immunoSEQ multiplex PCR; TCRdb's copy has only in-frame clones and leaves some out. For V, J and clone size, that table is used; D and trimming come from the DNA. The data contain over 45,000 clones, 80% to 85% of them singletons. Between the trimmed V and J ends, which lost 2 bases and 7 bases, there was a span of 25 bases. There are 18 residues in the CDR3. The germline V gene encodes CDR1 MNHEY and CDR2 SVGEGT. The sequence derives from an elderly woman with active or convalescent COVID-19. The specimen was peripheral blood. The chain employs TRBV6-2 or TRBV6-3 and TRBJ2-3; possibly TRBD2 for D (6 bases). Written as DNA, the CDR3 is TGTGCCAGCAGTTACGGTCTGGGAGGTAGCGTGAAACGTCATACGCAGTATTTT. Amino acids: CASSYGLGGSVKRHTQYF.